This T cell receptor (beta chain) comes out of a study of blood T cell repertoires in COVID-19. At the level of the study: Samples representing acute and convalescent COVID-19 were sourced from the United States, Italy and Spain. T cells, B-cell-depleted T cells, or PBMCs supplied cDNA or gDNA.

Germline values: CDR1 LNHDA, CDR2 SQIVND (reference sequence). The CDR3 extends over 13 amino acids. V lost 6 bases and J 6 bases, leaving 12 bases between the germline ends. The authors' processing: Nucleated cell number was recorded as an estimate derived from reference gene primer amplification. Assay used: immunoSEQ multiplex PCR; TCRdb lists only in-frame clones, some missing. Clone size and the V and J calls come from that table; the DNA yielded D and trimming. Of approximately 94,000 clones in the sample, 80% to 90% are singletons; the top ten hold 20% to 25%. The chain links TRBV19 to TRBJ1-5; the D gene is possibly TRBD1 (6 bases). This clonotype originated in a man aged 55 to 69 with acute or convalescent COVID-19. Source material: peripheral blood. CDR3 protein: CASRRGGLQPQHF. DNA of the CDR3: TGTGCCAGTAGACGGGGGGGCCTTCAGCCCCAGCATTTT. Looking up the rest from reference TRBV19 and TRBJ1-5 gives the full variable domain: DGGITQSPKYLFRKEGQNVTLSCEQNLNHDAMYWYRQDPGQGLRLIYYSQIVNDFQKGDIAEGYSVSREKKESFPLTVTSAQKNPTAFYLCASRRGGLQPQHFGDGTRLSIL.